These 14 T cell receptor beta chains were all obtained from the same sample, sequenced in a study of ipilimumab plus nivolumab after autologous stem cell transplantation. Method: immunoSEQ multiplex PCR; TCRdb's copy keeps in-frame clones and lacks some. The sample includes more than 9,500 clones, almost 70% of them seen just once. The sequencing used PBMCs, collected in a trial of ipilimumab plus nivolumab as post-transplant consolidation. The receptors stem from a male donor with diffuse large B-cell lymphoma.

This chain links TRBV6-5 with TRBJ2-3, with D uncertain. Trimming left V 5 bases short and J 9 bases short, with 12 bases between. The CDR3 is 12 amino acids. Germline CDR1 and CDR2: MNHEY and SVGAGI. Here the CDR3 reads CASSQDLLTQYF. DNA of the CDR3: TGTGCCAGCAGTCAGGACCTCCTGACGCAGTATTTT.

The gene calls are TRBV5-1 and TRBJ2-7, with D tentatively TRBD1 (5 bases). The V end lost 0 bases, the J end lost 0 bases, and 10 bases lay between the germline ends. Per the germline V gene, CDR1 is SGHRS and CDR2 is YFSETQ. The CDR3 is made up of 15 amino acids. CDR3 sequence reads: CASSLVAGSSYEQYF. DNA of the CDR3: TGCGCCAGCAGCTTGGTGGCAGGGTCCTCCTACGAGCAGTACTTC.

The chain joins TRBV19 to TRBJ2-5; possibly TRBD2 for D (5 bases). CDR3 length: 14 residues. Deletions cut 4 bases from V and 7 bases from J, with 16 bases between. In germline, CDR1 is LNHDA, CDR2 SQIVND (reference sequence). CDR3 DNA: TGTGCCAGTAGTAGAGGGTGGGAAACGGGGACCCAGTACTTC. Its protein product is CASSRGWETGTQYF. Together with reference TRBV19 and TRBJ2-5, the CDR3 gives the full variable domain: DGGITQSPKYLFRKEGQNVTLSCEQNLNHDAMYWYRQDPGQGLRLIYYSQIVNDFQKGDIAEGYSVSREKKESFPLTVTSAQKNPTAFYLCASSRGWETGTQYFGPGTRLLVL.

This clone was seen a few times. The chain is built from TRBV19 and TRBJ1-4, with D unresolved. In germline, CDR1 is LNHDA, CDR2 SQIVND (reference sequence). Trimming stripped 3 bases from V and 8 bases from J, with 16 bases between. This CDR3 spans 15 amino acids. The CDR3: CASSMSGPLGEKLFF. DNA for the CDR3: TGTGCCAGTAGTATGTCCGGACCCCTCGGGGAAAAACTGTTTTTT.

The rearrangement joins TRBV6-5 to TRBJ1-5; D remains ambiguous. This CDR3 spans 14 amino acids. Germline-derived CDR1 and CDR2 are MNHEY and SVGAGI. V lost 2 bases to trimming and J lost 5 bases, with 10 bases between them. This chain's CDR3 is CASSYGDTDQPQHF. The DNA of the CDR3 is TGTGCCAGCAGTTACGGAGACACCGATCAGCCCCAGCATTTT.

The CDR3 DNA follows: TGCGCCAGCAGCTTGGGGACAGGGGTGTTCCACGAGCAGTACTTC. This encodes CASSLGTGVFHEQYF. The chain couples TRBV5-1 to TRBJ2-7; TRBD1 matches 9 bases. CDR1 and CDR2 from the germline V gene are SGHRS and YFSETQ. This CDR3 region has 15 residues. Trimming removed 0 bases from V and 5 bases from J; junction bases left unmatched: 6. Drawing the rest from reference TRBV5-1 and TRBJ2-7, the complete variable domain is KAGVTQTPRYLIKTRGQQVTLSCSPISGHRSVSWYQQTPGQGLQFLFEYFSETQRNKGNFPGRFSGRQFSNSRSEMNVSTLELGDSALYLCASSLGTGVFHEQYFGPGTRLTVT.

V and J are TRBV6-5 and TRBJ2-1; the D call may be TRBD1 or TRBD2 (5 bases each). Germline V gene lookup returns CDR1 MNHEY and CDR2 SVGAGI. The CDR3 spans 14 residues. Between the trimmed V and J ends, which lost 5 bases and 10 bases, there was a span of 18 bases. CDR3 protein: CASSARGEGGEQFF. CDR3 nucleotides: TGTGCCAGCAGTGCTAGGGGAGAGGGTGGGGAGCAGTTCTTC.

A remark on this clone: Other DNA sequences from this sample encode an identical CDR3 as well. This chain joins TRBV7-2 and TRBJ2-1; 9 bases line up with TRBD2. After removal of 1 base from V and 3 bases from J, the junction contained 4 bases not matched to a gene. In germline, CDR1 is SGHTA, CDR2 FQGNSA. The CDR3 loop spans 16 amino acids. DNA for the CDR3: TGTGCCAGCAGCTTAGAAGGTAGCGGGGGCTACAATGAGCAGTTCTTC. Its translation: CASSLEGSGGYNEQFF. The complete variable domain, with remaining parts taken from reference TRBV7-2 and TRBJ2-1, reads GAGVSQSPSNKVTEKGKDVELRCDPISGHTALYWYRQSLGQGLEFLIYFQGNSAPDKSGLPSDRFSAERTGGSVSTLTIQRTQQEDSAVYLCASSLEGSGGYNEQFFGPGTRLTVL.

V and J are TRBV5-1 and TRBJ2-5; no clear D. Trimming took 4 bases from V and 5 from J, leaving 24 bases between them. Looked up from germline, CDR1 is SGHRS and CDR2 is YFSETQ. The CDR3 consists of 17 residues. CDR3 DNA: TGCGCCAGCAGCCGCGCATCAAGGGCTCCTACGAAGGAGACCCAGTACTTC. Encoded protein: CASSRASRAPTKETQYF.

In the case of this clone: The sample holds other DNA sequences that translate to the same CDR3. The V and J genes are TRBV5-1 and TRBJ1-1; the D is unclear. CDR3 length equals 12 residues. Germline CDR1 is SGHRS and CDR2 is YFSETQ. Trimming removed 0 bases at V and 4 bases at J, with 4 bases between. The CDR3 DNA follows: TGCGCCAGCAGCTTGGAGGGCACTGAAGCTTTCTTT. Its translation: CASSLEGTEAFF.

This clone was detected once. The chain uses TRBV7-1 and TRBJ2-7; D unresolved. TRBV7-1 is an ORF for which the function is uncertain. The CDR3 sequence is 14 residues long. Trimming took off 5 bases at V and 6 bases at J, with 17 bases between the two ends. The CDR3 region is CASSPAPPWGEQYF. The CDR3 region has the DNA TGTGCCAGCAGCCCGGCTCCCCCTTGGGGCGAGCAGTACTTC.

This clone came up many times. This sequence joins TRBV6-1 and TRBJ2-7, with D maybe TRBD1 (5 bases). The ends were cut back, 8 bases at V and 0 bases at J, with 11 bases in the middle. This CDR3 has 13 residues. CDR1 is MNHNS, CDR2 SASEGT, per germline. In DNA form, the CDR3 reads TGTGCCAGCGCCTCAGGACACTCCTACGAGCAGTACTTC. Its protein product is CASASGHSYEQYF.

This chain uses TRBV19 with TRBJ2-2; TRBD1 or TRBD2 may be the D gene (5 bases each). CDR1 and CDR2 from the germline V gene are LNHDA and SQIVND (reference sequence). V was clipped by 2 bases and J by 5 bases, with 12 bases between them. The length of the CDR3 is 15 residues. The CDR3 region is CASSILGVGTGELFF. The CDR3 bases are TGTGCCAGTAGTATATTGGGGGTGGGAACCGGGGAGCTGTTTTTT.

The chain joins TRBV7-3 to TRBJ2-1, with 9 nucleotides matching TRBD2. Germline-derived CDR1 and CDR2 are SGHTA and FQGTGA. The CDR3 loop spans 15 amino acids. Germline trimming cut 2 bases from V and 6 bases from J; bases unmatched to any gene: 5. The CDR3 region is CASSLGGRALNEQFF. DNA of the CDR3: TGTGCCAGCAGCTTAGGCGGGAGGGCCCTCAATGAGCAGTTCTTC.